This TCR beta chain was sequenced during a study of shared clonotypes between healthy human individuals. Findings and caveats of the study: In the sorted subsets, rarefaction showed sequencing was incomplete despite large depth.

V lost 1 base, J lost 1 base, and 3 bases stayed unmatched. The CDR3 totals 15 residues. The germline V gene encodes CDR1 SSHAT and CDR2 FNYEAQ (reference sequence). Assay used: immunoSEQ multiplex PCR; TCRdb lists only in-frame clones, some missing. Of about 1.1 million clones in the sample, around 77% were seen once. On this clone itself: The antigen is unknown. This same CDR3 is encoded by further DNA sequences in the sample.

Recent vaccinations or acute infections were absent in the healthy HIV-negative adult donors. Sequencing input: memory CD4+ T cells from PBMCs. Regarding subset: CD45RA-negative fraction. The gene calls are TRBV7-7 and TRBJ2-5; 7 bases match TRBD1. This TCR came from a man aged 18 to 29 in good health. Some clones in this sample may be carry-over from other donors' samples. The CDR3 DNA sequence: TGTGCCAGCAGCTTAGGAGGGACAGCCCAAGAGACCCAGTACTTC. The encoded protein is CASSLGGTAQETQYF.